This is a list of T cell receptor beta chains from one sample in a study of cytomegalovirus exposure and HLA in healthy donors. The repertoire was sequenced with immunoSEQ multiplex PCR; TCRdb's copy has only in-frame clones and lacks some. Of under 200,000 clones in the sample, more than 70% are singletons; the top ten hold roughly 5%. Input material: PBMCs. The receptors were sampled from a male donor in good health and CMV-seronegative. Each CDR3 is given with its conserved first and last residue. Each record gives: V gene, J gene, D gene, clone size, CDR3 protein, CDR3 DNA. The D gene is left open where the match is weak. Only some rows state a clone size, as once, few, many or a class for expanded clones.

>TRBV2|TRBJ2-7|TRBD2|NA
CASSAGLAGAPSYEQYF
TGTGCCAGCAGTGCGGGACTAGCGGGGGCACCCTCCTACGAGCAGTACTTC
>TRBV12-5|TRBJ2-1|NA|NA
CASGTRGNEQFF
TGTGCTAGTGGTACCCGCGGCAATGAGCAGTTCTTC
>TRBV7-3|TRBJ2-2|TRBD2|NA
CASSLSGRANTGELFF
TGTGCCAGCAGCTTAAGCGGGAGGGCGAACACCGGGGAGCTGTTTTTT
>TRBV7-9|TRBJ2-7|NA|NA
CASSFLPNEQYF
TGTGCCAGCAGCTTTCTCCCTAACGAGCAGTACTTC
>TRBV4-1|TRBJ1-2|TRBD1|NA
CASSHPRTGGAYGYTF
TGCGCCAGCAGCCATCCCCGGACAGGGGGCGCCTATGGCTACACCTTC
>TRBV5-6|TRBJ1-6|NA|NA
CASSLGGYNSPLHF
TGTGCCAGCAGCTTGGGCGGCTATAATTCACCCCTCCACTTT
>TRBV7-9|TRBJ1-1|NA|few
CASSLGLTVEAFF
TGTGCCAGCAGCTTAGGCTTGACAGTTGAAGCTTTCTTT
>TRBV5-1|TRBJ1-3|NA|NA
CASSRSVNSGNTIYF
TGCGCCAGCAGCCGATCAGTTAACTCTGGAAACACCATATATTTT
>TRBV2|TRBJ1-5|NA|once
CASSRTNQPQHF
TGTGCCAGCAGTCGGACAAATCAGCCCCAGCATTTT
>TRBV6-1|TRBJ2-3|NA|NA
CASSERGGVGTDTQYF
TGTGCCAGCAGTGAAAGGGGAGGCGTAGGCACAGATACGCAGTATTTT
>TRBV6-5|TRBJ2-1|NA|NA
CASSPGVARNEQFF
TGTGCCAGCAGCCCCGGGGTAGCACGCAATGAGCAGTTCTTC
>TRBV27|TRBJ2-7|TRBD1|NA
CASSRGGQGIYEQYF
TGTGCCAGCAGTCGGGGGGGACAGGGGATATACGAGCAGTACTTC
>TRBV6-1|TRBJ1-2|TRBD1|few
CASSLGQYGYTF
TGTGCCAGCAGTTTGGGACAGTATGGCTACACCTTC
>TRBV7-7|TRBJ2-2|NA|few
CASSEQPWVNTGELFF
TGTGCCAGCAGCGAACAGCCGTGGGTGAACACCGGGGAGCTGTTTTTT
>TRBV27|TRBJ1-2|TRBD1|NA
CASSLSIRDRGGYGYTF
TGTGCCAGCAGTTTGTCAATCCGGGACAGGGGAGGATATGGCTACACCTTC
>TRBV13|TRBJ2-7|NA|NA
CASSADSRGDEQYF
TGTGCCAGCAGCGCGGACAGTCGGGGGGACGAGCAGTACTTC
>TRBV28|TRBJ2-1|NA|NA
CASSPSDYNEQFF
TGTGCCAGCAGTCCTAGCGACTACAATGAGCAGTTCTTC